These T cell receptor beta chains were read from a single sample in a study of monozygotic twins with inflammatory bowel disease. Following a re-call of the 5' RACE reads, TCRdb has one entry per CDR3 protein and lacks DNA. The listing contains some 400,000 distinct CDR3 sequences. Sample: blood. The receptors were gathered from a human donor with ulcerative colitis or Crohn's disease, or a healthy co-twin of an affected twin (not recorded which). Each CDR3 is given with its conserved first and last residue. The order of the fields is J gene, V gene, CDR3 length, CDR3 protein.

j_call: TRBJ2-1; v_call: TRBV7-2; cdr3_length: 15; cdr3_aa: CASSLVGQVYNEQFF
j_call: TRBJ2-2; v_call: TRBV7-9; cdr3_length: 14; cdr3_aa: CASSLLGDTGELFF
j_call: TRBJ2-7; v_call: TRBV20-1; cdr3_length: 12; cdr3_aa: CSASSGAHEQYF
j_call: TRBJ2-2; v_call: TRBV7-8; cdr3_length: 16; cdr3_aa: CASSPSGAANTGELFF
j_call: TRBJ1-6; v_call: TRBV12-3/TRBV12-4; cdr3_length: 14; cdr3_aa: CASSLAPWGSPLHF
j_call: TRBJ2-3; v_call: TRBV7-8; cdr3_length: 14; cdr3_aa: CASTPRASTDTQYF
j_call: TRBJ2-3; v_call: TRBV5-8; cdr3_length: 17; cdr3_aa: CASSHHLSDSTTDTQYF
j_call: TRBJ1-1; v_call: TRBV28; cdr3_length: 11; cdr3_aa: CASPLNTEAFF
j_call: TRBJ1-2; v_call: TRBV20-1; cdr3_length: 13; cdr3_aa: CSVPSGGGDGYTF
j_call: TRBJ2-7; v_call: TRBV7-2; cdr3_length: 14; cdr3_aa: CASSLDRVGGEQYF
j_call: TRBJ2-1; v_call: TRBV6-6; cdr3_length: 13; cdr3_aa: CAVQGTDYNEQFF
j_call: TRBJ2-1; v_call: TRBV3-1; cdr3_length: 14; cdr3_aa: CASSQDRLDNEQFF
j_call: TRBJ1-1; v_call: TRBV19; cdr3_length: 13; cdr3_aa: CASSIGVNTEAFF
j_call: TRBJ2-1; v_call: TRBV7-2; cdr3_length: 11; cdr3_aa: CASSLLFEQFF
j_call: TRBJ2-1; v_call: TRBV7-9; cdr3_length: 16; cdr3_aa: CASSPQRGQRFYEQFF
j_call: TRBJ2-1; v_call: TRBV5-1; cdr3_length: 14; cdr3_aa: CASSLRQSYNEQFF
j_call: TRBJ1-5; v_call: TRBV6-2/TRBV6-3; cdr3_length: 15; cdr3_aa: CASSTSRGPNQPQHF
j_call: TRBJ2-1; v_call: TRBV5-1; cdr3_length: 16; cdr3_aa: CASSPGGGASYNEQFF
j_call: TRBJ1-3; v_call: TRBV3-1; cdr3_length: 19; cdr3_aa: CASSTRTGAPIYSGNTIYF
j_call: TRBJ1-3; v_call: TRBV29-1; cdr3_length: 16; cdr3_aa: CSALPPQGSSGNTIYF
j_call: TRBJ2-4; v_call: TRBV27; cdr3_length: 12; cdr3_aa: CASSLDRVPRYF
j_call: TRBJ2-2; v_call: TRBV12-3/TRBV12-4; cdr3_length: 14; cdr3_aa: CASSPGQGHGELFF
j_call: TRBJ2-2; v_call: TRBV6-6; cdr3_length: 14; cdr3_aa: CASSQDSSTGELFF
j_call: TRBJ2-3; v_call: TRBV5-1; cdr3_length: 15; cdr3_aa: CASSQSSGTTDTQYF
j_call: TRBJ1-1; v_call: TRBV20-1; cdr3_length: 14; cdr3_aa: CSARDLRGNTEAFF
j_call: TRBJ2-3; v_call: TRBV28; cdr3_length: 17; cdr3_aa: CASTLPGTSGATDTQYF
j_call: TRBJ2-5; v_call: TRBV12-3/TRBV12-4; cdr3_length: 13; cdr3_aa: CASRGRGQETQYF
j_call: TRBJ2-2; v_call: TRBV6-4; cdr3_length: 13; cdr3_aa: CASRGRNTGELFF
j_call: TRBJ1-1; v_call: TRBV18; cdr3_length: 12; cdr3_aa: CASRRDSTEAFF
j_call: TRBJ2-5; v_call: TRBV28; cdr3_length: 13; cdr3_aa: CASSLGQGKTQYF
j_call: TRBJ2-3; v_call: TRBV28; cdr3_length: 12; cdr3_aa: CASSSRVDTQYF
j_call: TRBJ2-1; v_call: TRBV25-1; cdr3_length: 14; cdr3_aa: CASRLAGGPNEQFF
j_call: TRBJ2-1; v_call: TRBV20-1; cdr3_length: 15; cdr3_aa: CSAHRRLAGGHEQFF
j_call: TRBJ2-2; v_call: TRBV7-6; cdr3_length: 14; cdr3_aa: CASSLVGSTGELFF
j_call: TRBJ2-7; v_call: TRBV4-1; cdr3_length: 12; cdr3_aa: CASSHQQGEQYF
j_call: TRBJ2-7; v_call: TRBV7-3; cdr3_length: 13; cdr3_aa: CASSLIITSEQYF
j_call: TRBJ2-6; v_call: TRBV9; cdr3_length: 16; cdr3_aa: CASSPPGGQGANVLTF
j_call: TRBJ2-3; v_call: TRBV6-5; cdr3_length: 14; cdr3_aa: CASSYGAGSDTQYF
j_call: TRBJ2-2; v_call: TRBV7-3; cdr3_length: 16; cdr3_aa: CASSLRLAESTGELFF
j_call: TRBJ1-2; v_call: TRBV30; cdr3_length: 13; cdr3_aa: CAWSVRGRKGYTF
j_call: TRBJ2-1; v_call: TRBV5-1; cdr3_length: 17; cdr3_aa: CASSLAVTSGGYNEQFF